The 7 T cell receptor beta chains below come from one sample, sequenced in a study of vaccination effects on CD4 cells after COVID-19. These receptors have no identified antigens. Here immunoSEQ multiplex PCR was the method, and the copy in TCRdb shows in-frame clones only, minus some. The repertoire holds 25,000 to 35,000 clones, around 80% seen once, with more than 5% in the top ten. Sequencing was preceded by expansion of antigen-specific CD4+ T cells with viral peptide pools in the ViraFEST assay. The authors isolated CD4+ T cells after 10 days of culture. Two doses of either BNT162b2 or mRNA-1273 were given to each participant. The specimen was CD4+ T cells from PBMCs cultured with SARS-CoV-2 spike peptides, collected after COVID-19 vaccination. Receptors were obtained from a human donor who received a COVID-19 vaccine. Some clones in this sample may be carry-over from other donors' samples.

The chain has TRBV10-3 and TRBJ2-5, with 7 bases matching TRBD1. The germline V gene encodes CDR1 ENHRY and CDR2 SYGVKD. This CDR3 has 15 residues. Trimming at V came to 0 bases and at J to 3 bases, leaving 4 bases not matched to a gene. The CDR3 nucleotides are TGTGCCATCAGTGAGTCGGGGACAGCAGAAGAGACCCAGTACTTC. The encoded protein is CAISESGTAEETQYF.

The CDR3 loop reads CASSRGTLNTGELFF. The CDR3 DNA sequence: TGTGCCAGCAGCCGCGGGACTCTAAACACCGGGGAGCTGTTTTTT. This chain joins TRBV6-5 and TRBJ2-2, with D tentatively TRBD2 (6 bases). Trimming removed 6 bases at V and 2 bases at J, with 13 bases between. CDR3 length: 15 residues. The germline V gene has CDR1 MNHEY and CDR2 SVGAGI.

The V call is TRBV6-4, the J call TRBJ2-2; D is perhaps TRBD1 (5 bases). CDR3 length equals 13 residues. Germline V gene sequence: CDR1 MRHNA, CDR2 SNTAGT. The V end was cut by 6 bases, the J end by 4 bases, with 9 bases between. The DNA for the CDR3 is TGTGCCAGCAGCCGACAGATCACCGGGGAGCTGTTTTTT. Protein: CASSRQITGELFF.

On this clone itself: The conserved phenylalanine or tryptophan is not found at the CDR3 terminus, so this likely reflects a read error. The DNA is left out, because the CDR3 cannot be placed on it with certainty; the CDR3 is given as TCRdb lists it. This sequence joins TRBV28 and TRBJ1-2. CDR1 and CDR2 from the germline V gene are MDHEN and SYDVKM. Counting both end residues, the CDR3 totals 13 amino acids. The CDR3 reads CASSLIRGGEREL.

The V gene is TRBV27, the J gene TRBJ2-2; D is unclear. CDR3 size: 14 residues. Per germline, CDR1 MNHEY and CDR2 SMNVEV (reference sequence). Deletions cut 1 base from V and 2 bases from J, with 5 bases between. CDR3: CASSLWGNTGELFF. CDR3 DNA sequence: TGTGCCAGCAGTTTATGGGGTAACACCGGGGAGCTGTTTTTT.

J is TRBJ1-1 and V is TRBV9; D gene uncertain. Germline V gives CDR1 SGDLS, CDR2 YYNGEE. The CDR3 loop spans 14 amino acids. V was trimmed by 1 base and J by 4 bases, leaving 11 bases between them. For the CDR3, the DNA is TGTGCCAGCAGCGTAAGTCTCGGGGTCACTGAAGCTTTCTTT. Protein: CASSVSLGVTEAFF. The entire variable domain, with the rest obtained from reference TRBV9 and TRBJ1-1, is as follows: DSGVTQTPKHLITATGQRVTLRCSPRSGDLSVYWYQQSLDQGLQFLIQYYNGEERAKGNILERFSAQQFPDLHSELNLSSLELGDSALYFCASSVSLGVTEAFFGQGTRLTVV.

This clone has more than one count but fewer than ten. The chain recombines TRBV7-9 with TRBJ1-2; no definite D call. The length of the CDR3 is 13 residues. The germline gives CDR1 SEHNR, CDR2 FQNEAQ (reference sequence). Trimming took off 3 bases at V and 6 bases at J, with 11 bases between the two ends. The CDR3 loop is CASSLVQANGYTF. DNA for the CDR3: TGTGCCAGCAGCTTGGTCCAGGCAAATGGCTACACCTTC.